A selection of T cell receptor beta chains follows, all from one sample in a study of sequential checkpoint blockade in melanoma. Some clones are missing from TCRdb's copy, which holds only in-frame ones; the method was immunoSEQ multiplex PCR. The top ten clones hold 17% of a sample with several thousand clones, about three fifths of them seen once. Sequenced material: CD8+ T cells sorted from blood (inferred from file names), taken from a patient given nivolumab and ipilimumab in sequence. These receptors originate from a human donor with melanoma. Each CDR3 is given with its conserved first and last residue. Each record gives: V gene, J gene, clone size, D gene, CDR3 DNA, CDR3 protein. The D gene is left open where the match is weak. Expanded clones get a size class; other rows say once, few or many, or leave the size out.

>TRBV11-2|TRBJ1-2|-|-
TGTGCCAGCAGCTTAGAGGCGGGGCAGAACTATGGCTACACCTTC
CASSLEAGQNYGYTF
>TRBV5-1|TRBJ2-7|-|-
TGCGCCAGCAGCTTGGGCATTAGCGAGCAGTACTTC
CASSLGISEQYF
>TRBV12-5|TRBJ2-7|-|TRBD2
TGTGCTAGTGGTTTGGTACGCCACTCTAGCGGGGGAGTATACGAGCAGTACTTC
CASGLVRHSSGGVYEQYF
>TRBV6-1|TRBJ2-3|-|TRBD1
TGTGCCAGCAGTGGATCCCACCGGGACAGAGCCACAGATACGCAGTATTTT
CASSGSHRDRATDTQYF
>TRBV7-9|TRBJ2-7|-|-
TGTGCCAGCAGCTTATGGAGTAACGAGCAGTACTTC
CASSLWSNEQYF
>TRBV4-1|TRBJ2-7|-|TRBD1
TGCGCCAGCAGCCAAGATCTTGACAGGGCTAGCTCCTACGAGCAGTACTTC
CASSQDLDRASSYEQYF
>TRBV7-6|TRBJ2-7|few|-
TGTGCCAGCAGCTTAGATAGCTCCTACGAGCAGTACTTC
CASSLDSSYEQYF
>TRBV19|TRBJ2-7|-|-
TGTGCCAGTAGTGTAGGCGGAGGATACGAGCAGTACTTC
CASSVGGGYEQYF
>TRBV7-8|TRBJ1-4|few|-
TGTGCCAGCAGCTTGACACGGATTAATGAAAAACTGTTTTTT
CASSLTRINEKLFF
>TRBV7-6|TRBJ2-7|-|-
TGTGCCAGCAGCCCCGGACGGGGGTACGAGCAGTACTTC
CASSPGRGYEQYF
>TRBV19|TRBJ1-1|-|-
TGTGCCAGTAGTATAGCCGGGACACAAGATGAAGCTTTCTTT
CASSIAGTQDEAFF
>TRBV30|TRBJ2-1|few|TRBD2
TGTGCCTGGATTTCTGACGGCGGGGGGGCGAATGAGCAGTTCTTC
CAWISDGGGANEQFF
>TRBV5-6|TRBJ2-7|-|-
TGTGCCAGCAGCTTGGCTAGCCAGAGCTCCTACGAGCAGTACTTC
CASSLASQSSYEQYF
>TRBV19|TRBJ1-5|once|-
TGTGCCAGTAGTATAGTTCAATCGGGCAATCAGCCCCAGCATTTT
CASSIVQSGNQPQHF
>TRBV19|TRBJ2-1|-|-
TGTGCCAGTAGGGGGGGTGAGCAGTTCTTC
CASRGGEQFF
>TRBV5-4|TRBJ2-5|-|-
TGTGCCAGCAGCCCAGAGGGTAAGGGCCAAGAGACCCAGTACTTC
CASSPEGKGQETQYF
>TRBV7-6|TRBJ2-3|once|TRBD2
TGTGCCAGCGGAGATAGCGGGGGCTTCACAGATACGCAGTATTTT
CASGDSGGFTDTQYF
>TRBV27|TRBJ2-7|-|-
TGTGCCAGCATATTCCCGGCAGGGCCGCTGGGCGAGCAGTACTTC
CASIFPAGPLGEQYF
>TRBV7-9|TRBJ2-7|-|TRBD1
TGTGCCAGCAGCCCCTACAGGGGTTACGAGCAGTACTTC
CASSPYRGYEQYF
>TRBV7-9|TRBJ2-7|few|-
TGTGCCAGCAGCCGCCAGGGAAGTTACGAGCAGTACTTC
CASSRQGSYEQYF
>TRBV19|TRBJ2-7|-|TRBD2
TGTGCCAGTAGTATAGGTAGCGGGGGGGCGCGCGAGCAGTACTTC
CASSIGSGGAREQYF
>TRBV7-2|TRBJ2-1|-|-
TGTGCCAGCAGCTATGTACAGGGCAATGAGCAGTTCTTC
CASSYVQGNEQFF